The TCR beta chain described here comes from a study of T cell responses to AZD1222 COVID-19 vaccine. Study-wide points: White British people made up most donors, females outnumbered males, and clonal diversity was possibly underestimated.

Worth noting for this clone: Its antigen is unknown.

Combined were second doses at about 4 or about 12 weeks. The CDR3 runs to 15 residues. Trimming left V 0 bases short and J 2 bases short, with 11 bases between. Germline CDR1 reads LGHNA; CDR2 reads YSLEER. Sequenced by immunoSEQ multiplex PCR; TCRdb stores in-frame clones only, minus some. The sample includes around 270,000 clones, almost 95% seen only once; the top ten take around 0.5%. The sequence was collected from an adult who received the AZD1222 COVID-19 vaccine. The chain carries TRBV4-3 and TRBJ2-7; D unclear. Sequenced here: peripheral blood, sampled 28 days after the second AZD1222 dose. The CDR3 nucleotides read TGCGCCAGCAGCCAAGATTATCTCAATCCCTACGAGCAGTACTTC. It encodes CASSQDYLNPYEQYF.